This T cell receptor beta chain appears in the sequencing data of a study of blood T cell repertoires in COVID-19. Overall study: There were acute and convalescent COVID-19 samples, and they came from the United States, Italy and Spain. PBMCs, B-cell-depleted T cells, or T cells provided the cDNA or gDNA that made up the material.

Only in-frame clones appear in the TCRdb table, and some are missing; sequencing was by immunoSEQ multiplex PCR. The sample records some 120,000 clones, roughly 85% being singletons. V gave up 0 bases and J gave up 9 bases, with 14 bases separating them. Germline V lookup: CDR1 KGHDR, CDR2 SFDVKD. There are 15 residues in the CDR3. Sequencing input: peripheral blood. The chain couples TRBV24-1 to TRBJ2-1; D possibly corresponds to TRBD1 (6 bases). This receptor was taken from a human donor in a cohort sampled during active COVID-19. The CDR3 DNA reads TGTGCCACCAGTGATTTGGACCCAGGGGTCGGTGAGCAGTTCTTC. The encoded protein is CATSDLDPGVGEQFF.